This T cell receptor (beta chain) comes out of a study of blood T cells in healthy people across ages. A second about 6 to 12 cycle PCR used barcoded and J-beta primers. One entry per CDR3 protein results from TCRdb running MiXCR on the 5' RACE reads. The data contain roughly 1.6 million distinct CDR3 sequences, roughly 32% of them singletons. The CDR3 runs 16 residues. With V trimmed by 3 bases and J by 1 base, 3 bases remained unmatched. This clonotype was counted at least ten times. The material sequenced was blood. The gene calls are TRBV12-3 or TRBV12-4 and TRBJ2-3, with 11 bases fitting TRBD2. The origin of this receptor is a woman aged 30 to 39 in good health. The CDR3 sequence: CASSLGTSGRTDTQYF. CDR3 sequence (DNA): TGTGCCAGCAGTTTGGGGACTAGCGGCCGCACAGATACGCAGTATTTT.